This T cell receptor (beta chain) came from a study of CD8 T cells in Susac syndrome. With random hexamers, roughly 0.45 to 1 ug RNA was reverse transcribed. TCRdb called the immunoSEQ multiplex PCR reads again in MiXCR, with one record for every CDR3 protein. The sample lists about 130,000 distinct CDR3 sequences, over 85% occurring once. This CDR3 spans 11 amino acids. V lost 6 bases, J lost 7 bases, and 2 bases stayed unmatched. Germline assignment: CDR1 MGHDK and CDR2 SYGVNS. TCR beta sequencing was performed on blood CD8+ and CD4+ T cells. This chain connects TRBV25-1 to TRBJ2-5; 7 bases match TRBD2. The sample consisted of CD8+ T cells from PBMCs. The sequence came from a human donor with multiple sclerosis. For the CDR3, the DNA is TGTGCCAGCAGAATAGCGGGGACCCAGTACTTC. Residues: CASRIAGTQYF. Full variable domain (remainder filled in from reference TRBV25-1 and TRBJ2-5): EADIYQTPRYLVIGTGKKITLECSQTMGHDKMYWYQQDPGMELHLIHYSYGVNSTEKGDLSSESTVSRIRTEHFPLTLESARPSHTSQYLCASRIAGTQYFGPGTRLLVL.